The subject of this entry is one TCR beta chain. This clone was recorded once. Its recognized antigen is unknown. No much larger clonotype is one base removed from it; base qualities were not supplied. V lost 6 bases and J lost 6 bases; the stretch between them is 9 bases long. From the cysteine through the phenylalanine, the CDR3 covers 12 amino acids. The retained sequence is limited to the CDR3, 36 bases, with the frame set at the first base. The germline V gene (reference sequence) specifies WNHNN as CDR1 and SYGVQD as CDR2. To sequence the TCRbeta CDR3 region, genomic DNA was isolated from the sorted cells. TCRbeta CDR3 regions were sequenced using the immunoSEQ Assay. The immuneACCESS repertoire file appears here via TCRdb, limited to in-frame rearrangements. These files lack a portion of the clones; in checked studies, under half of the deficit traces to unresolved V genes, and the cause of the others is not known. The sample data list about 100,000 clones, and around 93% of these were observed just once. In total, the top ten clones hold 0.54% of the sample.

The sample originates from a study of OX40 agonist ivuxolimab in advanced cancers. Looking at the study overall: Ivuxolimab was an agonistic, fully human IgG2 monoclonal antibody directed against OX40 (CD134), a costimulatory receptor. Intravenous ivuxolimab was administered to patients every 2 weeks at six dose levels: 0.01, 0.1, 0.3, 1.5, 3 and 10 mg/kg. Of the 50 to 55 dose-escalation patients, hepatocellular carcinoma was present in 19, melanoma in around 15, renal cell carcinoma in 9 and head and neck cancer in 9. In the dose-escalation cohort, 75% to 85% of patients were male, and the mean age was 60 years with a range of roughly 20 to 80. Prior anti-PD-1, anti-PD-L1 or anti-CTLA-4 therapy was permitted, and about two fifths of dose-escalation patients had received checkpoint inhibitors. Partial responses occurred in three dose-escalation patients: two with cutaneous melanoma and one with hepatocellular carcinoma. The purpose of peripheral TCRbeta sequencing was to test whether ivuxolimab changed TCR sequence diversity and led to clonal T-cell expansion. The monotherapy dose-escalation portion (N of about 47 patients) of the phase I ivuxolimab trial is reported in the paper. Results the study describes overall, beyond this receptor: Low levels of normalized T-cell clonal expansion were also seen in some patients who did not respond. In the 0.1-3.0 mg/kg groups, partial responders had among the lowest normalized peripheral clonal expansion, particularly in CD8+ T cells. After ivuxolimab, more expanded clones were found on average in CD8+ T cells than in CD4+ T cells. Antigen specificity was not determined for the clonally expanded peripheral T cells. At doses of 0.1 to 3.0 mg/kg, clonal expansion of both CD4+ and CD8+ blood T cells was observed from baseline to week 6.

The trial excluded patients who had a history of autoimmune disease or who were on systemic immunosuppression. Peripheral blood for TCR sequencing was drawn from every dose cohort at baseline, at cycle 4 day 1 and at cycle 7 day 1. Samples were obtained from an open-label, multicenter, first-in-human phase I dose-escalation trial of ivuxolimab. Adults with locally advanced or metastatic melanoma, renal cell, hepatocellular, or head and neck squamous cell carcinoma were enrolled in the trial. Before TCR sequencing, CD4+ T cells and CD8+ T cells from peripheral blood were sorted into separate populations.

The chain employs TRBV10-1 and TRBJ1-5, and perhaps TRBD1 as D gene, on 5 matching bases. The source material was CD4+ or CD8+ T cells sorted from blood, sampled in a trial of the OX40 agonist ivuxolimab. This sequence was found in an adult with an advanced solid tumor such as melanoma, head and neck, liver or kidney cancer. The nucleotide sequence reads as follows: TGCGCCAGCAGAGGGGTCGCTCAGCCCCAGCATTTT. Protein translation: CASRGVAQPQHF.